This T cell receptor (beta chain) was identified in a study of shared clonotypes between healthy human individuals (dated by TCRdb to between 2020 and 2021). For the wider study: Two women and three men aged 18 to 49 years were included in the cohort. Per donor, three plates each were used for CD4 naive and CD4 memory, two for CD8 naive, and one for CD8 memory. To estimate repertoire size and how much clonotypes are shared between individuals, the study performed deep sequencing of blood TCR repertoires from about five healthy adults. Different laboratories and diverse techniques were used to prepare libraries and sequence TCR repertoires, to increase sequencing depth and limit assay-specific biases. Per donor, leukapheresis produced somewhere between about 0.94 and 9 billion PBMCs.

Using the deep immunoSEQ assay, TCR CDR3 regions were amplified from genomic DNA by multiplex PCR. Genomic DNA extracted from each cell subset was distributed evenly over all wells of several immunoSEQ 96-well plates, and each plate served as one replicate. For sorted subsets, roughly 190 ng of genomic DNA, equivalent to roughly 33,000 T cell genomes, went into each replicate PCR. Purified libraries were measured with a Qubit 3.0 fluorometer, size-checked on a Bioanalyzer 2100, and measured again with the KAPA Library Quantification kit. Each immunoSEQ 96-well plate was sequenced on its own single-read 150-cycle Illumina NextSeq 550 flow cell. In the original analysis: The immunoSEQ output contained only junctional sequences without quality scores, so filtering could not match that applied to full-length reads. Sequences were annotated with PyIR, a Python wrapper for IgBLAST v1.9, and V/J genes and CDR3 were assigned using IMGT germline references. Reads with weak V/J assignments (E-value above 1e-6), missing CDR3, stop codons, out-of-frame junctions, or ambiguous translated residues were removed. V3J clonotypes were defined as sequences sharing an identical inferred V gene, J gene, and CDR3 amino acid sequence. The percentage overlap between two repertoires was calculated by dividing the number of shared unique clonotypes by the size of the smaller repertoire. Three approaches were used to assess repertoire richness: RTK rarefaction, the Chao1 estimator, and Recon v2.1 estimates of unobserved clonotypes. Generation probabilities for all TCRbeta clonotypes obtained by the gDNA method from a handful of donors were computed using OLGA. As stored in TCRdb, this immuneACCESS dataset retains in-frame rearrangements with V and J assigned. A fraction of the clones does not appear; measured against another copy, unresolved V genes explain less than half of the discrepancy, and the remainder lacks a known reason. D and trimming were read from the DNA, whereas the V and J calls and clone size are those reported in that table. This sample lists about 2,100,000 clones; 90% to 95% were detected once. Approximately 1.7% of the sample is taken by the ten largest.

Remarks on this clone: No antigen is known for it. An end of the junction does not agree with germline; a read error may underlie this.

CD8 naive samples consisted of CD45RO-negative cells that were positively selected for CCR7, yielding a CD45RA+CCR7+ population without TemRA cells. The donors were healthy, HIV-negative adults who had no recently reported acute infections or vaccinations. All donors were Caucasian adults living in Nashville, Tennessee, USA. Blood was collected by leukapheresis, and PBMCs were isolated by Ficoll-Histopaque density gradient centrifugation and then cryopreserved in liquid nitrogen vapor phase. Analytical flow cytometry was used to check the purity and quantity of every magnetically sorted T cell population. Genomic DNA was isolated from every sorted fraction and measured by UV absorbance on a Nanodrop 2000c. From the cysteine through the phenylalanine, the CDR3 covers 14 amino acids. Just CDR3 DNA is preserved here, 42 bases in frame from base 1. The germline V gene yields MGHRA for CDR1 and YSYEKL for CDR2.

Summary of the overall study and its limitations: Naive subsets generally had larger estimated clonotype richness than memory subsets did. Rarefaction of sorted-subset datasets indicated incomplete sequencing despite the large sequencing depth. Because the study included a small number of donors, the genetic and exposure-history diversity represented was limited. Compared with non-shared clonotypes, clonotypes shared by all four sorted-subset donors had higher generation probabilities. When several donors were compared, the shared fraction of clonotypes was roughly 4.8% for naive CD4, less than 4% for naive CD8, 2.3% for memory CD4, and under 0.5% for memory CD8. Based on pairwise subsampling, the degree of clonotype sharing among donors was expected to be affected by sequencing depth. Sampling was restricted to blood, and TCR repertoires in tissue are likely to differ from TCR repertoires in blood.

Recombination connected TRBV4-1 to TRBJ2-1; too little of a D gene remains to name it. This sequence originates from a man younger than 35 in good health. Some clones in this sample may be carry-over from other donors' samples. Sequencing was performed on naive CD8+ T cells from PBMCs. This sample's cell subset or site label indicates: CD45RA+CCR7+. The CDR3 in this case is CASSQPPSNNEQFF. The nucleotides read TGCGCCAGCAGCCAACCCCCCTCCAACAATGAGCAGTTCTTC.